This TCR beta chain derives from a study of T cell repertoires in cytomegalovirus infection. For the study at large: Used in the study were CMV epitopes, some recently identified and HLA-C-restricted, others well-studied and HLA-B-restricted. Based on public TCR beta signatures, there were indications of CMV infection and of a matching HLA type. Study-wide points: It was HLA-C-restricted CMV-specific TCR beta clonotypes that dominated the response ex vivo.

TCRdb recomputed calls from the reads with MiXCR, one row per CDR3 protein. The repertoire includes 800,000 to 950,000 distinct CDR3 sequences, 32% of them detected once, and about an eighth sits in the top ten. This clonotype appeared a few times. No antigen is known for it. The clonotype was recovered from a human donor in good health (CMV status not recorded). Some clones in this sample may be carry-over from other donors' samples. This material consisted of cultured CD8+ T cells from PBMCs, taken from culture after CMV antigen stimulation.

The DNA for the CDR3 is TGTGCCAGCAGCTTCATCGGACAGACCTACGAGCAGTACTTC. Translating it yields CASSFIGQTYEQYF. This sequence joins TRBV5-4 and TRBJ2-7; TRBD1 might be the D (6 bases). The V end was cut by 2 bases, the J end by 2 bases, with 11 bases between. Per germline, CDR1 SGHNT and CDR2 YYREEE (reference sequence). The CDR3 has 14 amino acids.